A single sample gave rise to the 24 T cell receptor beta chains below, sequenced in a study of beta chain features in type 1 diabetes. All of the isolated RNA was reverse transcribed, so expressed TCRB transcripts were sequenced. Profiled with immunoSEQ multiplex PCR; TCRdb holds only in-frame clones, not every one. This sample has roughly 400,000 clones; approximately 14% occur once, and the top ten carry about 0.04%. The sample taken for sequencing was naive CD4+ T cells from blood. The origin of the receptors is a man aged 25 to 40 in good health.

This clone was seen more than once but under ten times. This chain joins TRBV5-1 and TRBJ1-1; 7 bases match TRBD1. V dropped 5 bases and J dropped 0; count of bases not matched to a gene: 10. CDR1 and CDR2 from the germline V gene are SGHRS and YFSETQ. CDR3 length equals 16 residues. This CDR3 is CASSYSIDRVNTEAFF. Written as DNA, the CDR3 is TGCGCCAGCAGTTACTCCATCGACAGGGTGAACACTGAAGCTTTCTTT.

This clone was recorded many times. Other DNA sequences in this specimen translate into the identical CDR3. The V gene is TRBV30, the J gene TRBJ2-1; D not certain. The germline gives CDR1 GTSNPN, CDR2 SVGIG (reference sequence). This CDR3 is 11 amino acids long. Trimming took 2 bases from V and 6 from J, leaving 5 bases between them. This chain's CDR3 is CAWSPLNEQFF. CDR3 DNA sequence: TGTGCCTGGAGTCCTCTCAATGAGCAGTTCTTC. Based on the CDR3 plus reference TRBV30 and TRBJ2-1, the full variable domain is SQTIHQWPATLVQPVGSPLSLECTVEGTSNPNLYWYRQAAGRGLQLLFYSVGIGQISSEVPQNLSASRPQDRQFILSSKKLLLSDSGFYLCAWSPLNEQFFGPGTRLTVL.

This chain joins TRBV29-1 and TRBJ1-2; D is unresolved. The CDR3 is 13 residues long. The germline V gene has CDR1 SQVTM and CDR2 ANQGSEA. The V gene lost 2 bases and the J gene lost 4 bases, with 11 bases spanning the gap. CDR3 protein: CSVESDKRYGYTF. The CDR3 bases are TGCAGCGTTGAATCTGACAAACGCTATGGCTACACCTTC.

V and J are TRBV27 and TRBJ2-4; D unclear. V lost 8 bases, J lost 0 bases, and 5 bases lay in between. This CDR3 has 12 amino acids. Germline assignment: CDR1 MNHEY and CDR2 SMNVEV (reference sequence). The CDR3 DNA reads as TGTGCCAGCGGCCTAGCCAAAAACATTCAGTACTTC. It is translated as CASGLAKNIQYF.

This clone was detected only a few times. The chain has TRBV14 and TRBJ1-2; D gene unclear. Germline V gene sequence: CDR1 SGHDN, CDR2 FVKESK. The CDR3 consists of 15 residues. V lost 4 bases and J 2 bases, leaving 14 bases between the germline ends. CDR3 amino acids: CASSLSPLRNYGYTF. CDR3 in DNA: TGTGCCAGCAGCCTATCCCCGCTGCGAAACTATGGCTACACCTTC.

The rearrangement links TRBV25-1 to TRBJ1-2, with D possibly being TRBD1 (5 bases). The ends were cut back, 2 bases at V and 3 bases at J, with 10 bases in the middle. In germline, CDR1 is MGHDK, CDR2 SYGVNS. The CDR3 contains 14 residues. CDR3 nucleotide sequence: TGTGCCAGCAGTGAAGAAGGGGCATACTATGGCTACACCTTC. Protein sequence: CASSEEGAYYGYTF.

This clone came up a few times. The CDR3 spells CASSSIAGATKETQYF. For the CDR3, the DNA is TGTGCCAGCAGCTCGATAGCGGGAGCGACAAAAGAGACCCAGTACTTC. The V gene is TRBV7-6, the J gene TRBJ2-5; 9 nucleotides align to TRBD2. Germline-derived CDR1 and CDR2 are SGHVS and FNYEAQ. J was trimmed by 3 bases and V by 4 bases; bases with no gene match: 9. The CDR3 is 16 residues long.

This chain's CDR3 is CASSLQGNLAQETQYF. In DNA form, the CDR3 reads TGCGCCAGCAGCCTACAGGGGAATTTAGCCCAAGAGACCCAGTACTTC. J is TRBJ2-5 and V is TRBV4-3, with 7 bases lining up with TRBD1. This CDR3 contains 16 residues. Trimming took 4 bases from V and 1 from J; bases not matched to a gene: 9. Germline V gene lookup returns CDR1 LGHNA and CDR2 YSLEER.

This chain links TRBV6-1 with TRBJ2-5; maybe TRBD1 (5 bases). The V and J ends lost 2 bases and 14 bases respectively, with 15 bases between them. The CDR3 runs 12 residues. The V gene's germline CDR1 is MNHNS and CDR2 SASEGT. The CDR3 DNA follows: TGTGCCAGCAGTGAAAGGACCGCCCAGGGATACTTC. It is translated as CASSERTAQGYF.

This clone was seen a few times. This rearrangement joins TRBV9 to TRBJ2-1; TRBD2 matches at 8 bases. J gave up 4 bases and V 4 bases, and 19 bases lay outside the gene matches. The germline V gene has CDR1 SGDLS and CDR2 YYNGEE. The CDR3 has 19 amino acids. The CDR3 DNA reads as TGTGCCAGCAGCCCTCGGGTACTGAGCGGGAGTTTGGGTTACAATGAGCAGTTCTTC. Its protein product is CASSPRVLSGSLGYNEQFF.

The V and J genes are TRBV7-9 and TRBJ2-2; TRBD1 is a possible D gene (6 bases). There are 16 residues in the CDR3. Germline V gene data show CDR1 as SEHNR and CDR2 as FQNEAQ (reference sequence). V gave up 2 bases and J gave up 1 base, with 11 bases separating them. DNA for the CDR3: TGTGCCAGCAGCTTAATCAGGGGAGAGAACACCGGGGAGCTGTTTTTT. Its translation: CASSLIRGENTGELFF.

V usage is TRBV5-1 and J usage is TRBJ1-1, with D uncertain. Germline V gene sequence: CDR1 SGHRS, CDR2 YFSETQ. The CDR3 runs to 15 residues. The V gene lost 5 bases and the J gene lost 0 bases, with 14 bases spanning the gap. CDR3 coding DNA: TGCGCCAGCAGTTACATCTCTGGTTTGAACACTGAAGCTTTCTTT. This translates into CASSYISGLNTEAFF.

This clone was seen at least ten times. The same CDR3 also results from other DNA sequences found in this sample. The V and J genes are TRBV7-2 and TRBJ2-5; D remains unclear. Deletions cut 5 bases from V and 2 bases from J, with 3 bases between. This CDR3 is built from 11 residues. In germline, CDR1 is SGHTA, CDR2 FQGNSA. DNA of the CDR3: TGTGCCAGCAGCCCGCAAGAGACCCAGTACTTC. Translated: CASSPQETQYF.

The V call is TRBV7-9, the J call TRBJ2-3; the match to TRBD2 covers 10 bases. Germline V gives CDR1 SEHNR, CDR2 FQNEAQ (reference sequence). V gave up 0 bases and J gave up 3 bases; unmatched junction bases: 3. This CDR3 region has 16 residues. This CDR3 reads CASSLAKRGGTDTQYF. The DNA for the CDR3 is TGTGCCAGCAGCTTAGCGAAGCGGGGGGGTACAGATACGCAGTATTTT.

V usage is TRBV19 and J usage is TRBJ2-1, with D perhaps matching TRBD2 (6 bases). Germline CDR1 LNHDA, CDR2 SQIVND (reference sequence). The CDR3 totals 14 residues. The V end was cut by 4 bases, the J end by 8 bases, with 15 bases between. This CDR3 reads CASSTPGGRDEQFF. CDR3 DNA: TGTGCCAGTAGTACCCCCGGAGGGCGGGATGAGCAGTTCTTC.

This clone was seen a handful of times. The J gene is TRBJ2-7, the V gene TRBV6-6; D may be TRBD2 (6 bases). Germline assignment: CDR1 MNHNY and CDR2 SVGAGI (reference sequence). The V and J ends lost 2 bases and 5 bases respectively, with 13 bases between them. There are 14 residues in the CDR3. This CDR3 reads CASSYRGGWDEQYF. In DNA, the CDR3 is TGTGCCAGCAGTTACAGGGGAGGATGGGACGAGCAGTACTTC.

The CDR3 sequence: CASSPGSAMGDNEQFF. CDR3 bases: TGTGCCAGCAGCCCCGGGAGCGCCATGGGGGATAATGAGCAGTTCTTC. V usage is TRBV4-2 and J usage is TRBJ2-1; possibly TRBD2 for D (6 bases). The CDR3 spans 16 residues. The germline V gene has CDR1 LGHNA and CDR2 YNFKEQ. The V end lost 4 bases, the J end lost 7 bases, and 20 bases lay between the germline ends.

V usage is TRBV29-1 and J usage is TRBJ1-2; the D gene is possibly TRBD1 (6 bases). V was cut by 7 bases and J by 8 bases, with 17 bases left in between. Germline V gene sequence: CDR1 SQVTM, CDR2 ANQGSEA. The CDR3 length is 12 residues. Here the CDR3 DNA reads TGCAGCGCCAAACCGGGACACGAAGGCTACACCTTC. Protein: CSAKPGHEGYTF.

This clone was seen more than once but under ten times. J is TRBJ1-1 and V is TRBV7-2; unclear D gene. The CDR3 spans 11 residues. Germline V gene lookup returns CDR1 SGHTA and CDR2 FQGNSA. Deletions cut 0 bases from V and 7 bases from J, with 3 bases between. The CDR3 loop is CASSLAFEAFF. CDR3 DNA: TGTGCCAGCAGCTTAGCCTTTGAAGCTTTCTTT.

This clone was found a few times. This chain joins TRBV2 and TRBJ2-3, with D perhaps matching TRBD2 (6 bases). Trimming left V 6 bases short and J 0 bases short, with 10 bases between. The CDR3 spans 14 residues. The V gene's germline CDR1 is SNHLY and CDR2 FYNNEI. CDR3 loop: CASSFSGSTDTQYF. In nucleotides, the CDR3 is TGTGCCAGCAGCTTTAGCGGCAGCACAGATACGCAGTATTTT.

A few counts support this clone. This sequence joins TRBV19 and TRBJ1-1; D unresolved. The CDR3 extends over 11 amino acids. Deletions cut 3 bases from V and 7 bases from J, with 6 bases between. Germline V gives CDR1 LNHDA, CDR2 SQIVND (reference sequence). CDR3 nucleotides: TGTGCCAGTAGTATCAGCCGTGAAGCTTTCTTT. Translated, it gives CASSISREAFF.

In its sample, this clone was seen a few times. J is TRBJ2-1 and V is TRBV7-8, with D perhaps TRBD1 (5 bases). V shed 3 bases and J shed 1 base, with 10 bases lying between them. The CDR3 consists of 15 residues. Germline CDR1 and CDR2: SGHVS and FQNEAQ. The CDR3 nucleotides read TGTGCCAGCAGCTTCAGGGTTAGGTCCTACAATGAGCAGTTCTTC. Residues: CASSFRVRSYNEQFF.

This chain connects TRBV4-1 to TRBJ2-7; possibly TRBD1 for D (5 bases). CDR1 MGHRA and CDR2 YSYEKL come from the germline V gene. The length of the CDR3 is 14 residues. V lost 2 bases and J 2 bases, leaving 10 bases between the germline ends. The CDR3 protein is CASSQPRQTYEQYF. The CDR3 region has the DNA TGCGCCAGCAGCCAACCCCGACAGACCTACGAGCAGTACTTC.

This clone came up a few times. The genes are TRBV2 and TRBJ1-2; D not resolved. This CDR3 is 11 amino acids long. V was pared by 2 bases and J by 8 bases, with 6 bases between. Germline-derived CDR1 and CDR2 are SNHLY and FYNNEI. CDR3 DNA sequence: TGTGCCAGCAGTGAAACCGTCGGCTACACCTTC. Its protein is CASSETVGYTF.